This T cell receptor beta chain emerged from a study of cytomegalovirus exposure and HLA in healthy donors. The PCR made use of 60 Vbeta and 13 Jbeta primers. The data were produced by immunoSEQ multiplex PCR, yet TCRdb's version contains in-frame clones alone and is incomplete. The sample contains approximately 110,000 clones, 75% to 85% of which appear only once. With regard to this clone: Its antigen is currently unknown.

Study-wide findings and caveats: There were under 200 TCR beta chains listed as cytomegalovirus-associated. Confirmation was obtained in vitro that a few CMV-associated chains are specific for CMV antigens. Association of a missense DCLRE1C variant with TCR beta V- and J-gene trimming was reported in a later analysis.

Whereas donors were nominally healthy upon sampling, unrecorded immune exposures were probable. The CDR3 covers 15 residues. V gave up 6 bases and J gave up 1 base, with 15 bases separating them. Germline CDR1 and CDR2: MNHEY and SMNVEV (reference sequence). This TCR derives from a man aged 35-49 years in good health and CMV-seronegative. The J gene is TRBJ1-1, the V gene TRBV27; a weak D match, TRBD1 (5 bases). The sequenced sample was PBMCs. The CDR3 loop is CASSWGGYGNTEAFF. CDR3 coding DNA: TGTGCCAGCAGCTGGGGGGGATATGGGAACACTGAAGCTTTCTTT.